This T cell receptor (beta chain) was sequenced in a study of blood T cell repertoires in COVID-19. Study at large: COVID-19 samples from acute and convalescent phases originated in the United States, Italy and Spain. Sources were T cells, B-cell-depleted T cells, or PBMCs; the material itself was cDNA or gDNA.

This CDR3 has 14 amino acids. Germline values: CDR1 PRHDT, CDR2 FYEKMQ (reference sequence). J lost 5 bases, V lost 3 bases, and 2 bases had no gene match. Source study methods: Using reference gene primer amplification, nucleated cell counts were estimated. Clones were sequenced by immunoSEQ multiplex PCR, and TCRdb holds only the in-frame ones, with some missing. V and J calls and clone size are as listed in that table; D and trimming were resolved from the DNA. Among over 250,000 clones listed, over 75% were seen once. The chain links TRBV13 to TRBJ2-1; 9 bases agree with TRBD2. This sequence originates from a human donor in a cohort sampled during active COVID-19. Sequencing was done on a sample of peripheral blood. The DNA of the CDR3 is TGTGCCAGCAGCTTTGGCGGGAGGGACAATGAGCAGTTCTTC. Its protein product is CASSFGGRDNEQFF.